This T cell receptor (beta chain) was sequenced during a study of shared clonotypes between healthy human individuals (dated by TCRdb to 2020 to 2022). Turning to the overall study: Three men and two women, aged 18 to 49 years, made up the cohort. For each donor, CD4 naive and CD4 memory were each given three plates, CD8 naive was given two plates, and CD8 memory was given one plate. To estimate repertoire size and how much clonotype sharing occurs between individuals, the study deeply sequenced the blood TCR repertoires of five or six healthy adults. To increase sequencing depth and limit assay-specific biases, different laboratories used diverse techniques to prepare libraries and sequence TCR repertoires. Per donor, leukapheresis produced somewhere between about 0.94 and 10 billion PBMCs.

Counted from cysteine to phenylalanine, this CDR3 has 14 amino acids. Only CDR3 DNA is held: 42 bases, read in frame from base 1. V loses 4 bases, J loses 3 bases, and the germline ends lie 12 bases apart. In the germline V gene, CDR1 corresponds to SGHDN and CDR2 to FVKESK. Healthy HIV-negative adults with no recently reported acute infections or vaccinations were included as donors. All donors were Caucasian adults living in Nashville, Tennessee, USA. CD4+ T cells were enriched through magnetic negative selection, after which naive cells were positively selected on CD45RA and the remaining negative fraction served as the memory subset. After blood collection by leukapheresis, PBMCs were isolated using Ficoll-Histopaque density gradient centrifugation and then cryopreserved in the vapor phase of liquid nitrogen. Analytical flow cytometry was used to check the purity and quantity of each magnetically sorted T cell population. From each sorted fraction, genomic DNA was isolated and quantified by UV absorbance on a Nanodrop 2000c.

Using the deep immunoSEQ assay, TCR CDR3 regions were amplified from genomic DNA by multiplex PCR. For each cell subset, the extracted genomic DNA was distributed evenly across all wells of several immunoSEQ 96-well plates, and each plate served as one replicate. For sorted subsets, each replicate PCR was loaded with roughly 0.2 ug genomic DNA, equivalent to 32,000 or so T cell genomes. Purified libraries were measured with a Qubit 3.0 fluorometer, size-checked on a Bioanalyzer 2100, and measured again with the KAPA Library Quantification kit. Each immunoSEQ 96-well plate was sequenced on its own single-read 150-cycle Illumina NextSeq 550 flow cell. From the authors' description of their analysis: Because the immunoSEQ output held only junctional sequences and lacked quality scores, the filtering could not match the filtering applied to full-length reads. To assign V/J genes and CDR3, sequences were annotated against IMGT germline references using PyIR, a Python wrapper for IgBLAST v1.9. Reads with weak V/J assignments (E-value above 1e-6), missing CDR3, stop codons, out-of-frame junctions, or ambiguous translated residues were removed. V3J clonotypes were defined as sequences sharing the same inferred V gene, J gene, and CDR3 amino acid sequence. To compute the percentage overlap between repertoires, the number of shared unique clonotypes was divided by the size of the smaller repertoire. Richness of each repertoire was evaluated using RTK rarefaction, the Chao1 estimator, and Recon v2.1 estimates of unobserved clonotypes. OLGA was used to compute generation probabilities for all TCRbeta clonotypes that the gDNA method yielded from four donors. What TCRdb holds here is the immuneACCESS table cut down to in-frame rearrangements. Part of the clones is not present; checked against another copy, under half of the missing clones reflect an unresolved V gene, and the others are unexplained. V and J calls and clone size come straight from that table; D and trimming were deduced from the DNA. The sample table lists about 2.4 million clones, about 92% of them with a count of one. Around 0.15% of the sample lies in the top ten.

Study-wide conclusions, independent of this receptor: Pairwise subsampling led to the expectation that sequencing depth would affect the degree of clonotype sharing among donors. Clonotypes shared by all four sorted-subset donors showed higher generation probabilities than non-shared clonotypes. Incomplete sequencing was indicated by rarefaction of sorted-subset datasets, despite the large sequencing depth. The small number of donors limited the genetic and exposure-history diversity represented. Sharing across a few donors was observed for 4.5% to 6.5% of naive CD4, less than 4% of naive CD8, over 2% of memory CD4, and around 0.4% of memory CD8 clonotypes. Naive subsets generally had larger estimated clonotype richness than memory subsets. Only blood was sampled, and tissue TCR repertoires likely differ from those in blood.

Details on this clone: Its antigen is currently not known. Per-nucleotide qualities are absent, and no much larger clonotype sits a single base away.

Recombination linked TRBV14 to TRBJ1-1, and the D gene may be TRBD1, 5 bases matching. The sequencing input was naive CD4+ T cells sorted from blood. The sample's cell subset or site, from its label and the paper: CD45RA+ positively selected. This TCR came from a man younger than 35 in good health. The DNA sequence is as follows: TGTGCCAGCAGCCCTCTCGACAGCTACACTGAAGCTTTCTTT. Translation gives CASSPLDSYTEAFF.